The 4 T cell receptor beta chains given below trace back to one sample, sequenced in a study of shared clonotypes between healthy human individuals. TCRdb keeps only in-frame clones here, not all; method: immunoSEQ multiplex PCR. The table has approximately 650,000 clones, roughly 95% seen once; the top ten hold around 0.11%. Terminally differentiated effector memory CD45RA+ cells were excluded from the naive CD8 cells, which were CD45RO-negative and positively selected for CCR7. Source material: naive CD8+ T cells sorted from blood. These receptors were obtained from a woman aged 25-40 years in good health.

The chain couples TRBV7-9 to TRBJ1-4, with D hard to call. The CDR3 totals 12 residues. Germline CDR1 reads SEHNR; CDR2 reads FQNEAQ (reference sequence). Trimming shortened V by 8 bases and J by 8 bases, and 12 bases separated the two germline ends. The CDR3 loop reads CASRAWTEKLFF. CDR3 bases: TGTGCCAGCCGAGCCTGGACCGAAAAACTGTTTTTT.

Only one count was recorded for this clone. V is TRBV5-1 and J is TRBJ2-1; 10 nucleotides align to TRBD1. V gave up 2 bases and J gave up 2 bases; unmatched junction bases: 4. The CDR3 length is 16 residues. Germline V CDR1 and CDR2: SGHRS, YFSETQ. CDR3 nucleotide sequence: TGCGCCAGCAGCTTCAAAGACAGGGGGCCCTACAATGAGCAGTTCTTC. The encoded protein is CASSFKDRGPYNEQFF. Supplemented by reference TRBV5-1 and TRBJ2-1, the full variable domain reads KAGVTQTPRYLIKTRGQQVTLSCSPISGHRSVSWYQQTPGQGLQFLFEYFSETQRNKGNFPGRFSGRQFSNSRSEMNVSTLELGDSALYLCASSFKDRGPYNEQFFGPGTRLTVL.

The gene calls are TRBV28 and TRBJ2-3, with 8 bases matching TRBD2. Germline values: CDR1 MDHEN, CDR2 SYDVKM. CDR3 size: 18 residues. V dropped 5 bases and J dropped 2; count of bases not matched to a gene: 15. The CDR3 DNA sequence: TGTGCCAGCAGTCCCCGCCCGACTAGCGTGGGATACACAGATACGCAGTATTTT. Protein: CASSPRPTSVGYTDTQYF.

The chain uses TRBV4-1 and TRBJ1-5, with D hard to call. V was trimmed by 2 bases and J by 7 bases, leaving 18 bases between them. CDR1 is MGHRA and CDR2 is YSYEKL in the germline V gene. The CDR3 has 16 residues. CDR3 region: CASSQTDGEGYQPQHF. The CDR3 nucleotides read TGCGCCAGCAGCCAAACGGACGGGGAAGGATACCAGCCCCAGCATTTT.